The 5 T cell receptor beta chains below were found in one sample sequenced in a study of cytomegalovirus exposure and HLA in healthy donors. PCR primers comprised 60 Vbeta and 13 Jbeta primers. Measured with immunoSEQ multiplex PCR; TCRdb has only the in-frame clones, and not every one. The sample consists of 100,000 to 150,000 clones, around 72% of them appearing once. Sequenced material: PBMCs. These receptors originate from a woman between 40 and 55 years old in good health and CMV-seropositive.

This sequence joins TRBV5-1 and TRBJ2-1, with TRBD1 as a possible D gene (6 bases). Trimming left V 0 bases short and J 5 bases short, with 12 bases between. The CDR3 has 15 residues. In germline, CDR1 is SGHRS, CDR2 YFSETQ. The CDR3 is CASSLDPGVNNEQFF. CDR3 DNA: TGCGCCAGCAGCTTGGATCCAGGGGTTAACAATGAGCAGTTCTTC.

The V call is TRBV6-5, the J call TRBJ1-1; 8 bases line up with TRBD1. CDR1 is MNHEY and CDR2 is SVGAGI in the germline V gene. This CDR3 spans 14 amino acids. Trimming took 6 bases from V and 5 from J; bases not matched to a gene: 8. CDR3 loop: CASSATGVLTEAFF. The CDR3 bases are TGTGCCAGCAGCGCGACAGGGGTATTAACTGAAGCTTTCTTT.

The rearrangement uses TRBV5-1 and TRBJ1-1; tentative D call: TRBD1 (5 bases). The length of the CDR3 is 15 residues. Trimming cost V 0 bases and J 6 bases, with 15 bases left between them. The germline gives CDR1 SGHRS, CDR2 YFSETQ. CDR3 nucleotides: TGCGCCAGCAGCTTGGGGGGGACGAGGAGGGCTGAAGCTTTCTTT. Protein sequence: CASSLGGTRRAEAFF.

The V call is TRBV6-6, the J call TRBJ1-5; tentatively, D is TRBD1 (5 bases). This CDR3 comprises 15 residues. V dropped 8 bases and J dropped 4 bases, with 18 bases sitting between them. Germline CDR1 is MNHNY and CDR2 is SVGAGI (reference sequence). CDR3 protein: CASYQPRGTNQPQHF. In DNA form, the CDR3 reads TGTGCCAGCTATCAACCCCGGGGGACTAATCAGCCCCAGCATTTT.

This clone was counted a few times. This rearrangement joins TRBV12-5 to TRBJ2-7, with D possibly TRBD1 on 5 matching bases. The V gene lost 1 base and the J gene lost 1 base, with 14 bases spanning the gap. Germline values: CDR1 LGHNT, CDR2 FRNRAP. This CDR3 has 16 residues. The CDR3 protein is CASGLGAQGYSYEQYF. CDR3 in DNA: TGTGCTAGTGGTTTGGGGGCCCAGGGATATTCCTACGAGCAGTACTTC.